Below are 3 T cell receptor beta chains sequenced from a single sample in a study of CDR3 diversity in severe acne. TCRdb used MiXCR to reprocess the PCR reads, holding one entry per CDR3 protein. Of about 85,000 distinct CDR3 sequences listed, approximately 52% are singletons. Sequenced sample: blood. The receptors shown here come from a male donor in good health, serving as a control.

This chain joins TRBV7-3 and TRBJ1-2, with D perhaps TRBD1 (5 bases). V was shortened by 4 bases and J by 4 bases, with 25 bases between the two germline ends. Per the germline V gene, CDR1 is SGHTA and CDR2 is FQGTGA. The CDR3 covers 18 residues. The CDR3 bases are TGTGCCAGCAGCTCGATAGCGGGGGGGGGAGCGGAGCGCTATGGCTACACCTTC. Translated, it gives CASSSIAGGGAERYGYTF.

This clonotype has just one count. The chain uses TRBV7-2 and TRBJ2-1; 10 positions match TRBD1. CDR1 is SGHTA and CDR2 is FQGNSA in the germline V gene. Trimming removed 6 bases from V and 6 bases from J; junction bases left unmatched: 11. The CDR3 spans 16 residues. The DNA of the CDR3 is TGTGCCAGCAGTCCTCGCACCGGGACAGGGGTCAATGAGCAGTTCTTC. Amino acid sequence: CASSPRTGTGVNEQFF.

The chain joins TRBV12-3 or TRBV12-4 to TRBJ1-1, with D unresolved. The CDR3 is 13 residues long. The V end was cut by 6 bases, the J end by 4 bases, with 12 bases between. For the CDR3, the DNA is TGTGCCAGCAGAAGTCCATTGGGCACTGAAGCTTTCTTT. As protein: CASRSPLGTEAFF.